Each of the 2 T cell receptor beta chains below was sequenced from the same sample in a study of blood T cells in healthy people across ages. With a J-beta primer mix and a sample-barcoded 5' primer, a second PCR ran about 6 to 11 cycles. TCRdb used MiXCR to reprocess the 5' RACE reads, holding one entry per CDR3 protein. The data hold 600,000 or so distinct CDR3 sequences, with 40% to 50% observed a single time. The sequencing input was blood. The receptors stem from a man at least 80 years old in good health.

The chain combines TRBV7-3 with TRBJ2-1; TRBD1 agrees at 8 bases. Trimming at V came to 5 bases and at J to 2 bases, leaving 5 bases not matched to a gene. The V gene's germline CDR1 is SGHTA and CDR2 FQGTGA. The CDR3 loop spans 15 amino acids. The CDR3 DNA reads as TGTGCCAGCAGCCGCACAGGGGGGACCTACAATGAGCAGTTCTTC. It is translated as CASSRTGGTYNEQFF.

This clonotype has a handful of counts. The chain uses TRBV4-3 and TRBJ1-2; 7 bases align to TRBD1. Germline V gives CDR1 LGHNA, CDR2 YSLEER. The length of the CDR3 is 15 residues. The junction had 6 bases not matched to a gene; V was cut back by 0 bases and J by 5 bases. CDR3 sequence: CASSQEARQGYGYTF. CDR3 in DNA: TGCGCCAGCAGCCAAGAGGCTAGACAGGGATATGGCTACACCTTC.